Given below is one T cell receptor beta chain in context. A single count supports this clone. Its antigen has not been determined. Base qualities are missing; no much larger clone stands one base away. TCRbeta CDR3 regions were amplified from genomic DNA using the immunoSEQ Assay, a bias-controlled multiplex PCR. The authors processed their data as follows. The number of nucleated cells in each sample was estimated by amplification of reference gene primers within the assay. Sequence reads were collapsed and filtered to measure the absolute abundance of every unique TCRbeta CDR3 rearrangement. For each sample, productive Simpson clonality was calculated by taking the square root of Simpson's diversity index across productive rearrangements. TCRdb limited this immuneACCESS table to in-frame rearrangements with V and J called. A share of clones is missing; checked studies link under half to unresolved V genes, and the rest is unexplained. The DNA was the basis for D and trimming; V, J and clone size are from that table. In all, the sample holds some 96,000 clones, and 85% to 90% of those were seen once. 13% of the sample is taken by the ten largest.

The sample originates from a study of blood T cell repertoires in COVID-19 (dated by TCRdb to about 2020). For context, the study as a whole: Collaborator samples came from the United States, Italy and Spain and covered acute and convalescent phases of COVID-19. Deeply sampled blood TCRbeta repertoires from subjects exposed to, actively infected with, or recovered from COVID-19 were included in the dataset. Samples came from the ongoing ImmuneRACE study (first 160 participants) plus 1,254 subjects from 6 global collaborators. The repertoires were made available in a free public database intended to serve as a resource for research on the immune response to SARS-CoV-2. The material from the prospective study consisted of cDNA or gDNA derived from T cells, B-cell-depleted T cells, or PBMCs. Nearly every sample came with metadata listing a de-identified subject ID, COVID-19 status, age in years and sex. Where available, HLA class I and class II types were obtained from metadata supplied by the sample provider rather than from assay-based typing.

Whole blood was collected in K2EDTA tubes by collaborating institutions according to the institutions' own protocols. For TCRbeta analysis, collaborators shipped samples in one of three forms: frozen whole blood, isolated PBMCs, or DNA extracted from either of those sample types. Beyond this particular receptor, the publication reports: How much clinical and demographic metadata was included differed by source and by participant, and the metadata was provided uncurated.

The CDR3 runs 14 residues from the cysteine to the phenylalanine. CDR3 DNA only is kept here, 42 bases in frame from base 1. V is pruned by 5 bases and J by 7 bases, leaving 7 bases of the junction without a gene match. The germline V gene sets CDR1 to MNHEY and CDR2 to SVGAGI. The specimen sequenced was peripheral blood. Rearrangement joined TRBV6-5 to TRBJ2-1; 8 central nucleotides agree with TRBD1. This TCR derives from a human donor in a cohort sampled during active COVID-19. The sequenced DNA: TGTGCCAGCAGTCACCGGGACAGGCTAAATGAGCAGTTCTTC. Its protein is CASSHRDRLNEQFF.